The rows below give T cell receptor beta chains drawn from one sample of a study of Graves' ophthalmopathy and Graves' hyperthyroidism. TCRdb called the multiplex PCR reads again in MiXCR, with one record for every CDR3 protein. The sample shows some 410,000 distinct CDR3 sequences, approximately 21% of them seen only once. Source material: peripheral blood. These receptors came from a woman younger than 30 with stable Graves' hyperthyroidism. Both conserved end residues are part of each CDR3. Fields, in order: clone size, J gene, V gene, D gene, CDR3 DNA, CDR3 protein. A D gene is named only where the DNA matches it firmly. Clone size is shown for a subset of rows, as once, few, many or a class of expanded clone.

many	TRBJ2-5	TRBV6-5	.	TGTGCCAGCAGTTACAGGGCGCTCAGGATGGCCGAGACCCAGTACTTC	CASSYRALRMAETQYF
.	TRBJ2-5	TRBV28	TRBD1	TGTGCCAGCGGGACAGGGATCCAAGAGACCCAGTACTTC	CASGTGIQETQYF
.	TRBJ2-7	TRBV6-2/TRBV6-3	.	TGTGCCAGCAGATTGGGATGGGGGCGTTACGAGCAGTACTTC	CASRLGWGRYEQYF
many	TRBJ2-6	TRBV6-2/TRBV6-3	TRBD1	TGTGCCAGCAGTTATCCTCATGGGACAGCGAGCTCTGGGGCCAACGTCCTGACTTTC	CASSYPHGTASSGANVLTF
many	TRBJ2-7	TRBV10-3	.	TGTGCCATCAGTGACTCAAGCAGAACCTACGAGCAGTACTTC	CAISDSSRTYEQYF
few	TRBJ2-5	TRBV18	.	TGTGCCAGCTCACCGGGACACACACAAGAGACCCAGTACTTC	CASSPGHTQETQYF
many	TRBJ1-2	TRBV6-5	.	TGTGCCAGCACCAAAGGGGGGGGGGCTGATGGCTACACCTTC	CASTKGGGADGYTF
.	TRBJ1-5	TRBV6-1	.	TGTGCCAGCGGGTTCCACGGCAATCAGCCCCAGCATTTT	CASGFHGNQPQHF
many	TRBJ1-5	TRBV18	TRBD1	TGTGCCAGCTCATATACAGGGGGCGATCAGCCCCAGCATTTT	CASSYTGGDQPQHF
.	TRBJ1-1	TRBV20-1	.	TGCAGTGCTAGCACTGTCTCAGGGGATGTAAAGAACACTGAAGCTTTCTTT	CSASTVSGDVKNTEAFF
.	TRBJ1-1	TRBV6-5	TRBD1	TGTGCCAGCAGTTACAGGGCAGGGGGGACTGAAGCTTTCTTT	CASSYRAGGTEAFF
many	TRBJ2-2	TRBV6-5	TRBD2	TGTGCCAGCAGTTCCCGTCCCGGGAGGAAAAGGACCGGGGAGCTGTTTTTT	CASSSRPGRKRTGELFF
many	TRBJ1-2	TRBV12-3/TRBV12-4	.	TGTGCCAGCAGTCCCCCCTCGAGGGACGGCTACACCTTC	CASSPPSRDGYTF
few	TRBJ1-5	TRBV4-1	.	TGCGCCAGCAGAGCAACAGGGTTTGGTCAGCCCCAGCATTTT	CASRATGFGQPQHF
few	TRBJ2-7	TRBV20-1	.	TGCAGTGCTGGCAACCCTGGCAAAAGCTCCTACGAGCAGTACTTC	CSAGNPGKSSYEQYF
.	TRBJ1-1	TRBV12-5	TRBD1	TGTGCTAGTGGTTTGGTAGGGGCAGGGGGATTAAACACTGAAGCTTTCTTT	CASGLVGAGGLNTEAFF
many	TRBJ1-1	TRBV20-1	.	TGCAGTGCTAGACCCGCGAGAGGGACAAAGGCTGAAGCTTTCTTT	CSARPARGTKAEAFF
many	TRBJ2-5	TRBV20-1	.	TGCAGTGCAAGGGAGATGGGGGGGACCCAGTACTTC	CSAREMGGTQYF
.	TRBJ2-7	TRBV20-1	TRBD2	TGCAGTGCCACTATAGCGGGAGGTTACGAGCAGTACTTC	CSATIAGGYEQYF
many	TRBJ2-3	TRBV20-1	.	TGCAGTGCTTTACTAGCAGATACGCAGTATTTT	CSALLADTQYF
once	TRBJ2-5	TRBV5-5	TRBD2	TGTGCCAGCAGTTACTCCGGGACTAGGGGTATTGGCGAGACCCAGTACTTC	CASSYSGTRGIGETQYF
few	TRBJ2-5	TRBV19	.	TGTGCCAGTAGCCCCGGACAGAGAAAAGAGACCCAGTACTTC	CASSPGQRKETQYF
.	TRBJ1-5	TRBV6-1	.	TGTGCCAGCAGCCCCGATGGGACACCTTATAGCAATCAGCCCCAGCATTTT	CASSPDGTPYSNQPQHF
many	TRBJ2-5	TRBV7-8	.	TGTGCCAGCACCCTGGTGGGAGAGGAGGCGACCCAGTACTTC	CASTLVGEEATQYF
many	TRBJ1-2	TRBV12-3/TRBV12-4	.	TGTGCCAGCAGTTTAGCCGAACAGGGTCCTGGCTACACCTTC	CASSLAEQGPGYTF
many	TRBJ1-2	TRBV10-3	.	TGTGCCATCCCCCAGAGGGGGGGCAGGGCCTATGGCTACACCTTC	CAIPQRGGRAYGYTF
.	TRBJ1-2	TRBV7-8	TRBD1	TGTGCCAGCAGCTTAGCTGGAACAGGGGAGAGCTATGGCTACACCTTC	CASSLAGTGESYGYTF
many	TRBJ2-3	TRBV25-1	TRBD2	TGTGCCAGCAGTGAAGGACTAAGCGGGAGGACCTTAGATACGCAGTATTTT	CASSEGLSGRTLDTQYF
many	TRBJ2-7	TRBV6-1	TRBD1	TGTGCCAGCAGGCCGAGACAGGGGTTCTACGAGCAGTACTTC	CASRPRQGFYEQYF
many	TRBJ2-5	TRBV5-1	.	TGCGCCACCTGGGGAGATAGCCGAGAGACCCAGTACTTC	CATWGDSRETQYF
many	TRBJ2-7	TRBV20-1	TRBD2	TGCAGTGCTAGAGGGGGGGGAGGGACCTACGAGCAGTACTTC	CSARGGGGTYEQYF
many	TRBJ1-5	TRBV6-5	TRBD1	TGTGCCAGCAGTTACCCAGGGGGATTGCAGCCCCAGCATTTT	CASSYPGGLQPQHF
many	TRBJ2-7	TRBV6-5	.	TGTGCCAGCAGTTACTCGGTCGGCTACGAGCAGTACTTC	CASSYSVGYEQYF
few	TRBJ1-3	TRBV3-1	.	TGTGCCAGCAGCCCACCGGGGGCCTCTGGAAACACCATATATTTT	CASSPPGASGNTIYF
many	TRBJ2-7	TRBV15	.	TGTGCCACCAGCAACGGACAGAACTTCGAGCAGTACTTC	CATSNGQNFEQYF
many	TRBJ2-5	TRBV7-2	.	TGTGCCAGCAGCTTAAGGGCACTTGAACAAGAGACCCAGTACTTC	CASSLRALEQETQYF
many	TRBJ1-5	TRBV20-1	.	TGCAGTGCTCAAATGGGGGTACAGCCCCAGCATTTT	CSAQMGVQPQHF
many	TRBJ2-7	TRBV9	TRBD2	TGTGCCAGCAGCGTAGGCGGCGGGAGGGTCTACGAGCAGTACTTC	CASSVGGGRVYEQYF
.	TRBJ1-2	TRBV20-1	.	TGCAGTGCTAGAGATCCTGGGGGGAATGGCTACACCTTC	CSARDPGGNGYTF
many	TRBJ2-1	TRBV4-2	.	TGTGCCAGCAGCCAAAAAGGGGGGGAATACAATGAGCAGTTCTTC	CASSQKGGEYNEQFF
many	TRBJ2-7	TRBV12-3/TRBV12-4	.	TGTGCCAGCAGTCCAGGGGAAAGGGCAGACGAGCAGTACTTC	CASSPGERADEQYF
many	TRBJ2-5	TRBV28	TRBD2	TGTGCCAGCAGTCCCCAAGCGGGAGCAGGAGAGACCCAGTACTTC	CASSPQAGAGETQYF
.	TRBJ2-7	TRBV18	TRBD1	TGTGCCAGCTCACCTGGACAGGGCGTCACCTACGAGCAGTACTTC	CASSPGQGVTYEQYF
many	TRBJ2-1	TRBV10-3	TRBD2	TGTGCCATCAGTGAGAGCGGGGACTACTCCTACAATGAGCAGTTCTTC	CAISESGDYSYNEQFF
.	TRBJ1-2	TRBV5-1	.	TGCGCCAGCAGCACGGGGGCCTTTGGCTACACCTTC	CASSTGAFGYTF
many	TRBJ2-2	TRBV13	.	TGTGCCAGCAGCTTCGGGTCCTATGGGAAAACCGGGGAGCTGTTTTTT	CASSFGSYGKTGELFF
many	TRBJ1-3	TRBV20-1	TRBD1	TGCAGTGCCCGAGTAGGGGGCTCGAACACCATATATTTT	CSARVGGSNTIYF
many	TRBJ1-2	TRBV19	.	TGTGCCAGTAGTAGCAACCGAAGAGGGTCCGGCTATGGCTACACCTTC	CASSSNRRGSGYGYTF
many	TRBJ2-2	TRBV6-1	TRBD2	TGTGCCAGCAGTCCCCTAGCGGGAGTAGTCGGGGAGCTGTTTTTT	CASSPLAGVVGELFF
many	TRBJ2-7	TRBV10-3	.	TGTGCCATCAGCCAGGGGGGCAACTACGAGCAGTACTTC	CAISQGGNYEQYF
many	TRBJ2-4	TRBV6-1	TRBD2	TGTGCCACCAAAGGACTAGCGGGAGTTGGGTCCAAAAACATTCAGTACTTC	CATKGLAGVGSKNIQYF
few	TRBJ2-2	TRBV7-3	.	TGTACCAGCAGCTTTAGGGGGAACACCGGGGAGCTGTTTTTT	CTSSFRGNTGELFF